A selection of T cell receptor beta chains follows, all from one sample in a study of Graves' ophthalmopathy and Graves' hyperthyroidism. TCRdb independently ran MiXCR on the multiplex PCR reads; one entry per CDR3 protein. The repertoire holds about 24,000 distinct CDR3 sequences, with approximately 48% as singletons. Sequencing used peripheral blood. The origin of the receptors is an adult woman with stable Graves' hyperthyroidism. Both conserved end residues are part of each CDR3. A D gene is named only where the DNA matches it firmly. Clone sizes are given selectively: once, few, many, or a class where the clone is expanded.

>NA|TRBD2|TRBJ2-1|TRBV7-7
TGTGCTAGCAGCTTAGCGGCGCTAGCGGGACAAGGTGAGCAGTTCTTC
CASSLAALAGQGEQFF
>NA|TRBD2|TRBJ2-3|TRBV6-6
TGTGCCAGCACTAGCGGATACACAGATACGCAGTATTTT
CASTSGYTDTQYF
>many|NA|TRBJ2-7|TRBV20-1
TGCAGTGCTAGAGATCTTGGGGCGACAGTCTACGAGCAGTACTTC
CSARDLGATVYEQYF
>medium-sized|TRBD2|TRBJ2-1|TRBV20-1
TGCAGTGCTAGGACTGCTAGCGGGCGCTCCTACAATGAGCAGTTCTTC
CSARTASGRSYNEQFF
>NA|NA|TRBJ1-5|TRBV19
TGTGCCAGTAGTAAAACGGACGGGGGGCGTCAGCCCCAGCATTTT
CASSKTDGGRQPQHF
>NA|TRBD1|TRBJ2-1|TRBV27
TGTGCCAGCAGTCCGGGGACAGGGATCAGCCCCTACAATGAGCAGTTCTTC
CASSPGTGISPYNEQFF
>NA|NA|TRBJ2-7|TRBV15
TGTGCCACCAGCAGAGATACAGAGGCCTACGAGCAGTACTTC
CATSRDTEAYEQYF
>many|NA|TRBJ1-1|TRBV28
TGTGCCAGCACTTTTGACAGCTTAGGTACTGAAGCTTTCTTT
CASTFDSLGTEAFF
>NA|TRBD1|TRBJ1-4|TRBV12-3/TRBV12-4
TGTGCCAGCAGTCTCAGACAGGGTGATGAAAAACTGTTTTTT
CASSLRQGDEKLFF
>medium-sized|TRBD1|TRBJ1-1|TRBV7-3
TGTGCCAGCAGCGCAGCAGGGGGCGGCACTGAAGCTTTCTTT
CASSAAGGGTEAFF
>NA|NA|TRBJ1-4|TRBV20-1
TGCAGTGCTCGGGAGCTAGGGACTAATGAAAAACTGTTTTTT
CSARELGTNEKLFF
>many|NA|TRBJ2-1|TRBV6-5
TGTGCCAGCAGTTTAAAGGGGGTTTACAATGAGCAGTTCTTC
CASSLKGVYNEQFF
>many|NA|TRBJ2-7|TRBV18
TGTGCCAGCTCAGCCGGGGAGAAGGGGGTCGAGCAGTACTTC
CASSAGEKGVEQYF
>many|TRBD1|TRBJ1-5|TRBV6-2/TRBV6-3
TGTGCCAGCAGTTCCCTTTCGACAGGGGATCAGCCCCAGCATTTT
CASSSLSTGDQPQHF
>NA|TRBD2|TRBJ2-7|TRBV25-1
TGTGCCAGCAGTGCGGGACTAGCCCGCAGGGGCGAGCAGTACTTC
CASSAGLARRGEQYF
>many|TRBD2|TRBJ2-1|TRBV5-8
TGTGCCAGCAGCTCGGGACTAGCGGGAGGCAATGAGCAGTTCTTC
CASSSGLAGGNEQFF
>NA|NA|TRBJ2-5|TRBV10-3
NA
CAITGELFFGEGSRLTQYF
>many|NA|TRBJ2-4|TRBV4-1
TGCGCCAGCAGCCAAGGGGCGGCGCTAAATGTAGCCAAAAACATTCAGTACTTC
CASSQGAALNVAKNIQYF
>many|NA|TRBJ2-7|TRBV11-2
TGTGCCAGCAGCTTCGGGTCATTCTACGAGCAGTACTTC
CASSFGSFYEQYF
>NA|TRBD2|TRBJ2-3|TRBV4-3
TGCGCCAGCAGCCAAAATGGGGGGACTAGGGATACGCAGTATTTT
CASSQNGGTRDTQYF
>NA|NA|TRBJ2-1|TRBV9
TGTGCCAGCAGCGTAAATAGCTGGGATGAGCAGTTCTTC
CASSVNSWDEQFF
>NA|NA|TRBJ2-7|TRBV5-6
TGTGCCAGCAGCTTGCAGGGGGACTGGAACGAGCAGTACTTC
CASSLQGDWNEQYF
>NA|NA|TRBJ2-2|TRBV6-5
TGTGCCACCCGCCCCCGAGCGGGCGCGAACACCGGGGAGCTGTTTTTT
CATRPRAGANTGELFF
>medium-sized|NA|TRBJ1-6|TRBV2
TGTGCCAGCAAAAAGGAAGGGATAGATTCACCCCTCCACTTT
CASKKEGIDSPLHF
>NA|NA|TRBJ1-6|TRBV2
TGTGCCAGCATGGGGGATTCACCCCTCCACTTT
CASMGDSPLHF
>few|NA|TRBJ2-3|TRBV29-1
TGCAGCGACCTCAGGAGTGGCGCAGATACGCAGTATTTT
CSDLRSGADTQYF
>medium-sized|NA|TRBJ2-7|TRBV20-1
TGCAGTGCTAGAGGCGGCGTCTATCTCTACGAGCAGTACTTC
CSARGGVYLYEQYF
>NA|TRBD2|TRBJ2-3|TRBV7-9
TGTGCCAGCAGCCTTATAGCTAGCGGGACTGGGGATACGCAGTATTTT
CASSLIASGTGDTQYF
>NA|TRBD1|TRBJ2-7|TRBV20-1
TGCAGTGCTAAGACAGGGTTTGAGCAGTACTTC
CSAKTGFEQYF
>medium-sized|NA|TRBJ2-6|TRBV6-2/TRBV6-3
TGTGCCAGCAGTTACGGCTCTGGGGCCAACGTCCTGACTTTC
CASSYGSGANVLTF
>many|TRBD1|TRBJ2-5|TRBV6-5
TGTGCCAGCAGCTACAGACAGGGGCAAGAGACCCAGTACTTC
CASSYRQGQETQYF
>NA|TRBD1|TRBJ1-4|TRBV29-1
TGCAGCGGGGGGACAGGGACTAATGAAAAACAGTTTTTT
CSGGTGTNEKQFF